This entry describes one TCR beta chain. The sample originates from a study of control samples from healthy donors and cancer patients. The J segment lost 7 bases and the V segment lost 4 bases, leaving 2 bases of the junction unmatched. The length of the CDR3 is 13 residues. CDR1 SNHLY and CDR2 FYNNEI come from the germline V gene. Some clones are missing from TCRdb's copy, which holds only in-frame ones; the method was immunoSEQ multiplex PCR. Of some 44,000 clones in the sample, 70% were seen once. The receptor was derived from a male donor with melanoma. This sequence joins TRBV2 and TRBJ2-1, with 9 bases that match TRBD2. The sample was formalin-fixed, paraffin-embedded tissue. CDR3 DNA sequence: TGTGCCAGCAGTGGACTAGCGGAAAATGAGCAGTTCTTC. It encodes CASSGLAENEQFF.